The source of this TCR beta chain is a study of blood T cells in healthy people across ages. With respect to this clonotype: Its target is not known.

With a J-beta primer mix and a sample-barcoded 5' primer, a second PCR ran 7 to 11 cycles. Tagging of each cDNA molecule was performed by a template-switch adaptor with 12 random nucleotides. TCRdb recomputed calls from the 5' RACE reads with MiXCR, one row per CDR3 protein. The sample consists of 450,000 to 700,000 distinct CDR3 sequences, roughly a quarter of them appearing once. The germline V and J ends were trimmed by 0 bases and 3 bases, with 11 bases remaining between them. There are 15 residues in the CDR3. CDR1 is MNHEY, CDR2 SVGAGI, per germline. Study outcomes and limitations: Correlation between TCR beta diversity and naive T cell percentage was strong. Donors of long life had a larger count of naive CD4+ cells and greater diversity than aged donors. Estimated diversity that came from one million T cells was considered an underestimate.

This sequence originates from a woman aged 70-85 years in good health. V usage is TRBV6-5 and J usage is TRBJ1-1; D is unresolved. The sample was blood. The CDR3: CASSYSRLMYTEAFF. Here the CDR3 DNA reads TGTGCCAGCAGTTACTCGAGGCTTATGTACACTGAAGCTTTCTTT.